This T cell receptor beta chain was found in a study of T-cell memory formation after mild COVID-19. Looked up from germline, CDR1 is MGHRA and CDR2 is YSYEKL. CDR3 length: 13 amino acids. V lost 5 bases and J lost 7, with 12 bases in between. Using its own MiXCR run on the 5' RACE reads, TCRdb lists one record per CDR3 protein. The sample contains approximately 260,000 distinct CDR3 sequences, 16% of which appear only once. The sequence derives from a man younger than 30 who had mild COVID-19 (a few samples of this study predate the infection). Cell type and time point are not known. The specimen was PBMCs or a T cell subset sorted from them (not recorded which). This chain links TRBV4-1 with TRBJ1-5; D uncertain. The chain's CDR3 is CASSYRELQPQHF. In nucleotides, the CDR3 is TGCGCCAGCAGCTACCGCGAGCTACAGCCCCAGCATTTT.